These 13 T cell receptor beta chains originate from one sample sequenced in a study of glioma-infiltrating T cells after dendritic cell vaccination. The sample's time point: after dendritic cell vaccination, including at tumor progression/relapse. Using immunoSEQ multiplex PCR, the repertoire was profiled, and TCRdb retains in-frame clones only, with some absent. Of 98,000 or so clones in the sample, around 80% are singletons; the top ten hold about 5%. The source was blood, collected after dendritic cell vaccination. Receptors were obtained from a human donor with glioblastoma.

V usage is TRBV30 and J usage is TRBJ1-2; TRBD1 matches at 7 bases. V shed 3 bases, J shed 4 bases, and the junction held 8 bases outside the gene matches. The CDR3 runs 14 residues. Germline V CDR1 and CDR2: GTSNPN, SVGIG (reference sequence). CDR3 residues: CAWRGQKKIYGYTF. CDR3 bases: TGTGCCTGGAGGGGACAGAAGAAGATCTATGGCTACACCTTC. The whole variable domain, remainder taken from reference TRBV30 and TRBJ1-2, is SQTIHQWPATLVQPVGSPLSLECTVEGTSNPNLYWYRQAAGRGLQLLFYSVGIGQISSEVPQNLSASRPQDRQFILSSKKLLLSDSGFYLCAWRGQKKIYGYTFGSGTRLTVV.

This clone turned up a few times. The rearrangement joins TRBV6-6 to TRBJ1-4; the D is unclear. Germline V gene lookup returns CDR1 MNHNY and CDR2 SVGAGI (reference sequence). The CDR3 is 14 residues long. V was shortened by 2 bases and J by 0 bases, with 4 bases between the two germline ends. CDR3 loop: CASSYRATNEKLFF. In nucleotides, the CDR3 is TGTGCCAGCAGTTACCGGGCAACTAATGAAAAACTGTTTTTT.

The chain combines TRBV2 with TRBJ2-1; 13 bases match TRBD2. The CDR3 spans 16 residues. In germline, CDR1 is SNHLY, CDR2 FYNNEI. J was trimmed by 8 bases and V by 6 bases; bases with no gene match: 10. The CDR3 DNA sequence: TGTGCCAGCAGAGATTCGGGACTAGCGGGGAGGGATGAGCAGTTCTTC. Translation: CASRDSGLAGRDEQFF.

The V call is TRBV5-1, the J call TRBJ2-3, with 8 nucleotides matching TRBD1. The CDR3 runs 15 residues. Germline V gives CDR1 SGHRS, CDR2 YFSETQ. V shed 1 base and J 2 bases; nucleotides not matched to a gene: 3. CDR3 bases: TGCGCCAGCAGCTTGACAGGGGGAAACACAGATACGCAGTATTTT. Translating gives CASSLTGGNTDTQYF. Full variable domain (rest looked up from reference TRBV5-1 and TRBJ2-3): KAGVTQTPRYLIKTRGQQVTLSCSPISGHRSVSWYQQTPGQGLQFLFEYFSETQRNKGNFPGRFSGRQFSNSRSEMNVSTLELGDSALYLCASSLTGGNTDTQYFGPGTRLTVL.

V is TRBV11-3 and J is TRBJ2-3; 8 bases map to TRBD2. There are 16 residues in the CDR3. Per the germline V gene, CDR1 is SGHNT and CDR2 is YENEEA. The V and J ends lost 5 bases and 6 bases, in that order; junction bases with no gene match: 13. CDR3 protein: CASSPRLAGPRDTQYF. As DNA, the CDR3 is TGTGCCAGCAGCCCCCGTTTAGCGGGGCCACGGGATACGCAGTATTTT.

The J gene is TRBJ2-7, the V gene TRBV2; D gene uncertain. V lost 0 bases to trimming and J lost 10 bases, with 10 bases between them. Germline V gene data show CDR1 as SNHLY and CDR2 as FYNNEI. The length of the CDR3 is 12 residues. Here the CDR3 reads CASSEAETSQYF. CDR3 DNA: TGTGCCAGCAGTGAAGCCGAGACTTCACAGTACTTC.

V gene TRBV27 combines with J gene TRBJ1-2; 9 nucleotides align to TRBD1. The CDR3 totals 13 residues. Trimming took 4 bases from V and 7 from J; bases not matched to a gene: 4. Germline V CDR1 and CDR2: MNHEY, SMNVEV (reference sequence). Here the CDR3 reads CASSWGQGGGYTF. DNA of the CDR3: TGTGCCAGCAGTTGGGGACAGGGTGGTGGCTACACCTTC.

The gene calls are TRBV15 and TRBJ1-3; D is unclear. Germline assignment: CDR1 LNHNV and CDR2 YYDKDF (reference sequence). Trimming stripped 5 bases from V and 4 bases from J, with 9 bases between. This CDR3 spans 13 amino acids. The CDR3 spells CATSGQTGNTIYF. CDR3 nucleotide sequence: TGTGCCACCAGCGGCCAGACAGGAAACACCATATATTTT.

J is TRBJ1-4 and V is TRBV19; D possibly corresponds to TRBD1 (5 bases). V dropped 6 bases and J dropped 7 bases, with 12 bases sitting between them. CDR3 length: 13 amino acids. Germline-derived CDR1 and CDR2 are LNHDA and SQIVND (reference sequence). CDR3 protein: CASSQGRGEKLFF. The DNA for the CDR3 is TGTGCCAGTAGCCAAGGGAGGGGTGAAAAACTGTTTTTT.

J is TRBJ2-1 and V is TRBV2, with 10 positions matching TRBD2. The CDR3 extends over 16 amino acids. The ends lost 5 bases at V and 4 bases at J; junction bases unmatched: 8. Germline-derived CDR1 and CDR2 are SNHLY and FYNNEI. The CDR3 sequence is CASSFLSGGAYNEQFF. For the CDR3, the DNA is TGTGCCAGCAGTTTCCTAAGCGGGGGGGCTTACAATGAGCAGTTCTTC.

This sequence joins TRBV7-3 and TRBJ2-7; 10 positions match TRBD2. Trimming at V came to 5 bases and at J to 4 bases, leaving 5 bases not matched to a gene. This CDR3 comprises 14 residues. CDR1 is SGHTA and CDR2 is FQGTGA in the germline V gene. The CDR3 DNA sequence: TGTGCCAGCAGCCAGACTAGCGGGCCTTACGAGCAGTACTTC. As protein: CASSQTSGPYEQYF.

The chain recombines TRBV7-9 with TRBJ2-7; TRBD1 matches 7 bases. CDR3 length: 14 residues. Germline CDR1 reads SEHNR; CDR2 reads FQNEAQ (reference sequence). The ends lost 4 bases at V and 6 bases at J; junction bases unmatched: 9. CDR3 DNA: TGTGCCAGCAGCTCAGCAGGGGGAACGGGCGAGCAGTACTTC. Its translation is CASSSAGGTGEQYF.

The rearrangement uses TRBV6-1 and TRBJ2-5; D remains unclear. CDR3 length equals 15 residues. Per germline, CDR1 MNHNS and CDR2 SASEGT. The ends were cut back, 5 bases at V and 2 bases at J, with 15 bases in the middle. CDR3 sequence reads: CASSSRGGWQETQYF. The CDR3 DNA sequence: TGTGCCAGCAGTTCCCGAGGTGGATGGCAAGAGACCCAGTACTTC.